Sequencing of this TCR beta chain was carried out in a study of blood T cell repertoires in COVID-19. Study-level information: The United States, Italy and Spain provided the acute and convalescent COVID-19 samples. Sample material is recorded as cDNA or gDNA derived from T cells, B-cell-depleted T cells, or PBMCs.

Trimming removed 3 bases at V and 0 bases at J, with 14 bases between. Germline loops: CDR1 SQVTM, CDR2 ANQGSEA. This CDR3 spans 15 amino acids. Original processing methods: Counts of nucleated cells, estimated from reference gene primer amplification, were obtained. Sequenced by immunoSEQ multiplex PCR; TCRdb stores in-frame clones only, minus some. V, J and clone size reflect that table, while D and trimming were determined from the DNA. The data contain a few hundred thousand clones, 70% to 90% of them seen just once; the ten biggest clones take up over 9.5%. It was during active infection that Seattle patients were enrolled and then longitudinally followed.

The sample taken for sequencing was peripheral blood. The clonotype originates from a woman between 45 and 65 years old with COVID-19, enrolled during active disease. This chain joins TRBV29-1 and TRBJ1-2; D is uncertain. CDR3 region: CSVDVADSANYGYTF. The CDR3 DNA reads TGCAGCGTTGATGTTGCCGATTCAGCTAACTATGGCTACACCTTC.